This record looks at one TCR beta chain sequence and its context. cDNA prepared by RNA extraction and subsequent reverse transcription served as the template for sequencing. Assay: immunoSEQ multiplex PCR; the TCRdb copy retains only in-frame clones and omits some. This sample yields some 130,000 clones, of which 49% are seen a single time; around 20% belongs to the top ten. Trimming removed 3 bases from V and 2 bases from J, with 14 bases in between. The CDR3 loop spans 15 amino acids. Germline CDR1 is SGDLS and CDR2 is YYNGEE. Peripheral blood and lesional scalp punch biopsies came from alopecia areata patients. Sorting from PBMCs produced CD4+ and CD8+ T cells. This record comes from a study of CD8+ T cells in alopecia areata. Study in general: Tofacitinib was given for 6 to 18 months, then stopped for 6 months.

The rearrangement joins TRBV9 to TRBJ2-5, with D perhaps TRBD1 (6 bases). The receptor was isolated from a human donor with alopecia areata. Material: CD8+ T cells sorted from blood, obtained at week 0. The chain's CDR3 is CASSAGNGQQETQYF. CDR3 in DNA: TGTGCCAGCAGCGCCGGGAACGGACAGCAAGAGACCCAGTACTTC.